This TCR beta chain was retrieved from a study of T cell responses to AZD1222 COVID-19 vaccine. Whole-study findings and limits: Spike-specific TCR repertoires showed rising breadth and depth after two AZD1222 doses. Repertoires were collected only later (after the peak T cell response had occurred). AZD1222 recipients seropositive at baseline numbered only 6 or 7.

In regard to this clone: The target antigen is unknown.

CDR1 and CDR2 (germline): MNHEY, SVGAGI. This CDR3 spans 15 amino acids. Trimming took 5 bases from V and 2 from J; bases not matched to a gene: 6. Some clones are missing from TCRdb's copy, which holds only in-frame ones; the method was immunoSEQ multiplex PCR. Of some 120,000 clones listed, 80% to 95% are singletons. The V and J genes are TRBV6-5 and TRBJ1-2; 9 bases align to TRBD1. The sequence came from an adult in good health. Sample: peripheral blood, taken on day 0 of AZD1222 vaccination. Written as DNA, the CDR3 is TGTGCCAGCAGTCAAACCGGGACAGGGAACTATGGCTACACCTTC. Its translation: CASSQTGTGNYGYTF.